This record covers a single TCR beta chain. Data came from immunoSEQ multiplex PCR; TCRdb stores just in-frame clones and leaves some out. The sample records about 310,000 clones, roughly nine tenths being singletons. Clinical histories supplied by participants themselves formed the basis of cohort assignment. In Cohort 3, a recovered donor had either two negative PCRs, clearance, or symptom resolution. CDR3 length equals 14 residues. Germline V gives CDR1 SNHLY, CDR2 FYNNEI. Trimming stripped 2 bases from V and 2 bases from J, with 9 bases between. The record originates from a study of blood T cell repertoires in COVID-19. Study as a whole: Samples came from the United States, Italy and Spain, spanning acute and convalescent COVID-19. In each case, the material was cDNA or gDNA derived from T cells, B-cell-depleted T cells, or PBMCs.

The sequence was collected from a woman aged 30 to 39 who had recovered from COVID-19. What was sequenced was PBMCs or T cells enriched from blood (not recorded which). V and J are TRBV2 and TRBJ1-2; D is unclear. The CDR3 spells CASSEPGGNYGYTF. CDR3 nucleotides: TGTGCCAGCAGTGAACCGGGAGGGAACTATGGCTACACCTTC.